The TCR beta chain under discussion was sequenced for a study of tumor and adjacent non-tumor tissue in lung cancer. As regards this clonotype: A much larger clone differs from this one at a single base, so this may be a read error.

The library came from three nested PCR rounds adapted from ARM-PCR protocols. From the multiplex PCR reads, TCRdb called clonotypes with MiXCR, one entry per CDR3 protein. The sample holds tens of thousands of distinct CDR3 sequences, just under 75% seen once. V was pared by 7 bases and J by 1 base, with 6 bases of the junction left unmatched. There are 14 residues in the CDR3. The germline gives CDR1 GTSNPN, CDR2 SVGIG (reference sequence). RNA was extracted from bulk tissue without any cell sorting. Material: lung tumor tissue. The sequence derives from a woman between 40 and 55 years old with non-small cell lung cancer. The chain carries TRBV30 and TRBJ2-2; 7 bases map to TRBD1. The CDR3 protein is CASTRQGNTGELFF. CDR3 nucleotide sequence: TGTGCCTCGACGCGACAGGGGAACACCGGGGAGCTGTTTTTT.